The 23 T cell receptor beta chains below all came from one sample that was sequenced in a study of T cell responses to AZD1222 COVID-19 vaccine. Sequenced by immunoSEQ multiplex PCR; TCRdb stores in-frame clones only, minus some. The table records around 150,000 clones, about 91% of them present only once. The sample consisted of peripheral blood, taken 28 days after the second AZD1222 dose. The source is an adult who received the AZD1222 COVID-19 vaccine.

The gene calls are TRBV6-1 and TRBJ2-1; 11 bases are a match to TRBD2. J gave up 0 bases and V 1 base, and 5 bases lay outside the gene matches. In germline, CDR1 is MNHNS, CDR2 SASEGT. The CDR3 is 18 amino acids. The chain's CDR3 is CASSEGLAGGLSYNEQFF. As DNA, the CDR3 is TGTGCCAGCAGTGAAGGCCTAGCGGGGGGCCTCTCCTACAATGAGCAGTTCTTC.

The rearrangement links TRBV18 to TRBJ1-4; D not certain. The CDR3 covers 13 residues. Germline values: CDR1 KGHSH, CDR2 LQKENI. Trimming removed 2 bases at V and 6 bases at J, with 7 bases between. The DNA for the CDR3 is TGTGCCAGCTCACCAGTCATTGATGAAAAACTGTTTTTT. Translation: CASSPVIDEKLFF.

The genes are TRBV28 and TRBJ2-7; 12 nucleotides agree with TRBD2. V shed 3 bases and J 5 bases; nucleotides not matched to a gene: 17. There are 19 residues in the CDR3. The germline CDR1 and CDR2 sequences are MDHEN and SYDVKM. The CDR3 coding sequence is TGTGCCAGCAGTTTCCCCTGGACTAGCGGGGAGTTTATGCCTGACGAGCAGTACTTC. Amino acid sequence: CASSFPWTSGEFMPDEQYF.

The chain employs TRBV7-2 and TRBJ2-2, with 10 bases aligning to TRBD2. The germline gives CDR1 SGHTA, CDR2 FQGNSA. The CDR3 covers 16 residues. V shed 0 bases and J 7 bases; nucleotides not matched to a gene: 5. Here the CDR3 DNA reads TGTGCCAGCAGCTTAGCTAGCGGGGGGTTAGGCGGGGAGCTGTTTTTT. The encoded protein is CASSLASGGLGGELFF. The full variable domain, completed using reference TRBV7-2 and TRBJ2-2, is GAGVSQSPSNKVTEKGKDVELRCDPISGHTALYWYRQSLGQGLEFLIYFQGNSAPDKSGLPSDRFSAERTGGSVSTLTIQRTQQEDSAVYLCASSLASGGLGGELFFGEGSRLTVL.

The CDR3 spells CAIRPDRRLGEQYF. DNA for the CDR3: TGTGCCATCAGACCGGACAGGCGACTTGGGGAGCAGTACTTC. The V and J genes are TRBV10-3 and TRBJ2-7; 7 bases line up with TRBD1. Germline V gene sequence: CDR1 ENHRY, CDR2 SYGVKD. The CDR3 length is 14 residues. Losses at the gene ends were 6 bases for V and 7 bases for J; bases not matched to a gene: 12.

This clone was counted between two and nine times. This chain connects TRBV27 to TRBJ1-3; tentative D call: TRBD1 (5 bases). Trimming removed 2 bases from V and 0 bases from J, with 11 bases in between. The germline V gene has CDR1 MNHEY and CDR2 SMNVEV (reference sequence). The CDR3 has 16 amino acids. The CDR3 DNA reads TGTGCCAGCAGTTTAACGAGGGGATCCTCTGGAAACACCATATATTTT. Translating gives CASSLTRGSSGNTIYF.

This clone was observed once. This chain uses TRBV11-2 with TRBJ2-2, with a tentative D call TRBD1 (6 bases). CDR1 SGHAT and CDR2 FQNNGV come from the germline V gene. V shed 7 bases and J shed 0 bases, with 12 bases lying between them. This CDR3 is 15 amino acids long. The CDR3 is CASTIGTPNTGELFF. Written as DNA, the CDR3 is TGTGCCAGCACTATCGGGACACCGAACACCGGGGAGCTGTTTTTT.

CDR3 nucleotide sequence: TGTGCCAGCAGTTACTCGAACAGGGAGTTGAACACTGAAGCTTTCTTT. This encodes CASSYSNRELNTEAFF. The chain employs TRBV6-5 and TRBJ1-1, with D possibly TRBD1 on 6 matching bases. V lost 0 bases and J 0 bases, leaving 11 bases between the germline ends. The CDR3 runs to 16 residues. Germline V lookup: CDR1 MNHEY, CDR2 SVGAGI.

CDR3 DNA: TGTGCCAGCAGCGACAGGGGTGGGCCTCTCGAGCAGTACTTC. Protein product: CASSDRGGPLEQYF. This chain uses TRBV3-1 (or the pseudogene TRBV3-2) with TRBJ2-7; 8 bases match TRBD1. With V trimmed by 5 bases and J by 6 bases, 9 bases remained unmatched. The CDR3 covers 14 residues. The germline gives CDR1 LGHDT, CDR2 YNNKEL (reference sequence).

The gene calls are TRBV29-1 and TRBJ1-1; tentatively, D is TRBD1 (5 bases). The germline V gene has CDR1 SQVTM and CDR2 ANQGSEA. The V end was cut by 4 bases, the J end by 10 bases, with 10 bases between. The CDR3 extends over 10 amino acids. The CDR3 DNA reads as TGCAGCGTTGTTGGGGCTGGAGCTTTCTTT. Its translation is CSVVGAGAFF.

This sequence joins TRBV5-1 and TRBJ1-1; D not resolved. Trimming took 1 base from V and 4 from J, leaving 11 bases between them. CDR1 is SGHRS, CDR2 YFSETQ, per germline. The CDR3 has 14 amino acids. The CDR3 DNA reads TGCGCCAGCAGCTTGAATTTGGATGGCACTGAAGCTTTCTTT. Encoded protein: CASSLNLDGTEAFF.

The chain joins TRBV5-4 to TRBJ1-3; 9 bases line up with TRBD1. Looked up from germline, CDR1 is SGHNT and CDR2 is YYREEE (reference sequence). Losses at the gene ends were 4 bases for V and 3 bases for J; bases not matched to a gene: 8. The CDR3 sequence is 16 residues long. CDR3 bases: TGTGCCAGCAGCCTAGGGACAGGGAGCGTTGGAAACACCATATATTTT. Translating gives CASSLGTGSVGNTIYF.

The chain employs TRBV12-5 and TRBJ2-5; 7 bases fit TRBD2. The CDR3 length is 13 residues. CDR1 LGHNT and CDR2 FRNRAP come from the germline V gene. Trimming at V came to 5 bases and at J to 4 bases, leaving 4 bases not matched to a gene. CDR3 nucleotides: TGTGCTAGTGGTCCAAGCGGGACAGAGACCCAGTACTTC. This sequence encodes CASGPSGTETQYF.

V and J are TRBV6-5 and TRBJ1-1; 8 bases are shared with TRBD1. Germline loops: CDR1 MNHEY, CDR2 SVGAGI. The junction had 7 bases not matched to a gene; V was cut back by 6 bases and J by 4 bases. The CDR3 loop spans 14 amino acids. The CDR3 protein is CASRRTGFTTEAFF. DNA for the CDR3: TGTGCCAGCAGGCGGACAGGGTTTACCACTGAAGCTTTCTTT.

The V call is TRBV6-6, the J call TRBJ1-1, with 9 bases lining up with TRBD1. There are 14 residues in the CDR3. Germline trimming cut 6 bases from V and 3 bases from J; bases unmatched to any gene: 5. Germline V gene data show CDR1 as MNHNY and CDR2 as SVGAGI (reference sequence). The CDR3 sequence is CASRDRGAYTEAFF. CDR3 DNA sequence: TGTGCCAGCAGGGACAGGGGAGCCTACACTGAAGCTTTCTTT.

The chain employs TRBV29-1 and TRBJ1-2; maybe TRBD1 (5 bases). Trimming removed 4 bases at V and 4 bases at J, with 19 bases between. CDR3 length: 15 residues. Germline V gene lookup returns CDR1 SQVTM and CDR2 ANQGSEA. CDR3 DNA: TGCAGCGTTGTGGGAACGCATGCAGACAGCTATGGCTACACCTTC. Residues: CSVVGTHADSYGYTF.

The chain carries TRBV2 and TRBJ1-1; 8 positions agree with TRBD1. The V gene end was trimmed by 4 bases and the J gene end by 2 bases; junction bases not matched to a gene: 6. This CDR3 spans 15 amino acids. Looked up from germline, CDR1 is SNHLY and CDR2 is FYNNEI. The CDR3 nucleotides read TGTGCCAGCAGTGCCCGGACAGGGACAAACACTGAAGCTTTCTTT. Protein: CASSARTGTNTEAFF.

The chain couples TRBV5-1 to TRBJ1-6; D is perhaps TRBD1 (6 bases). The V and J ends lost 4 bases and 3 bases respectively, with 11 bases between them. Germline CDR1 and CDR2: SGHRS and YFSETQ. This CDR3 is built from 15 residues. The CDR3 protein is CASSPRGDYNSPLHF. CDR3 DNA sequence: TGCGCCAGCAGCCCGAGGGGGGACTATAATTCACCCCTCCACTTT.

V gene TRBV19 combines with J gene TRBJ2-7, with TRBD2 matching 9 bases. CDR3 size: 14 residues. Germline CDR1 LNHDA, CDR2 SQIVND (reference sequence). V gave up 6 bases and J gave up 5 bases; unmatched junction bases: 8. The CDR3 spells CASSIGTSMDEQYF. CDR3 in DNA: TGTGCCAGTAGCATCGGGACTAGCATGGACGAGCAGTACTTC.

The chain recombines TRBV10-3 with TRBJ2-1; 9 nucleotides line up with TRBD2. Germline V gives CDR1 ENHRY, CDR2 SYGVKD. Unmatched junction bases numbered 8, after V lost 4 bases and J lost 4 bases. The CDR3 is 16 amino acids. This chain's CDR3 is CAISAGVAGDYNEQFF. CDR3 nucleotides: TGTGCCATCAGTGCCGGCGTAGCGGGGGATTACAATGAGCAGTTCTTC.

This sequence joins TRBV7-9 and TRBJ1-2, with unresolved D. Looked up from germline, CDR1 is SEHNR and CDR2 is FQNEAQ (reference sequence). The CDR3 is made up of 15 amino acids. The V end was cut by 4 bases, the J end by 2 bases, with 14 bases between. The CDR3 reads CASSSSGPINYGYTF. CDR3 coding DNA: TGTGCCAGCAGCTCCAGCGGGCCGATAAACTATGGCTACACCTTC.

J is TRBJ1-1 and V is TRBV23-1, with D uncertain. TRBV23-1 is reported as an ORF; its role is uncertain. The CDR3 extends over 15 amino acids. V was shortened by 0 bases and J by 3 bases, with 11 bases between the two germline ends. CDR3 sequence: CASSQSQGLDTEAFF. CDR3 DNA: TGCGCCAGCAGTCAATCGCAAGGGTTGGACACTGAAGCTTTCTTT.

The rearrangement joins TRBV7-2 to TRBJ2-1; 11 bases are shared with TRBD2. The CDR3 consists of 15 residues. After removal of 1 base from V and 8 bases from J, the junction contained 4 bases not matched to a gene. CDR1 and CDR2 (germline): SGHTA, FQGNSA. As DNA, the CDR3 is TGTGCCAGCAGCTTAGGTAGCGGGGGGGCGTATGAGCAGTTCTTC. Its translation is CASSLGSGGAYEQFF.